This TCR beta chain is drawn from a study of a mutant IDH1 vaccine in newly diagnosed glioma. About the study: Treated patients, averaging roughly 40 years, were about 62% male and about 40% female. Patients previously underwent radiotherapy, temozolomide, or both, and most underwent both.

Time point here: baseline, week 1 (first vaccination visit). The treatment denotes: pre-vaccination baseline after standard-of-care therapy. Astrocytomas found in donors were new, WHO grade 3 or 4, IDH1-mutant and ATRX-lost. Profiling relied on immunoSEQ multiplex PCR, and the TCRdb table lists in-frame clones only, not all of them. In the table there are about 92,000 clones, 80% of which are singletons. Germline CDR1 SQVTM, CDR2 ANQGSEA. Unmatched junction bases numbered 5, after V lost 7 bases and J lost 0 bases. This CDR3 is built from 13 residues. For this clone: The antigen remains undetermined.

Study observations and caveats: The occurrence of vaccine-induced immune responses was seen in approximately 92% of patients.

The receptor was derived from a man aged 40-55 years with glioma. Sequencing used PBMCs, obtained from a glioma patient treated with radiotherapy, temozolomide or both. The V gene is TRBV29-1, the J gene TRBJ2-7, with 8 bases that match TRBD1. Here the CDR3 reads CSASTGDSYEQYF. The CDR3 DNA reads as TGCAGCGCATCGACAGGGGACTCCTACGAGCAGTACTTC.